There are a few counts of the clone carrying this T cell receptor (beta chain). Every bit of the isolated RNA underwent reverse transcription, so sequencing read expressed TCRB transcripts. TCRdb keeps only in-frame clones here, not all; method: immunoSEQ multiplex PCR. The sample shows about 900,000 clones, 15% to 20% of them seen only once. These data are taken from a study of beta chain features in type 1 diabetes. The CDR3 contains 13 residues. Per germline, CDR1 SGHVS and CDR2 FQNEAQ. V lost 7 bases and J lost 5, with 12 bases in between. The receptor was derived from a young woman in good health. V usage is TRBV7-8 and J usage is TRBJ1-5; D call uncertain. Sequencing was done on a sample of naive CD4+ T cells from blood. The CDR3 spells CASTPDGYQPQHF. In DNA, the CDR3 is TGTGCCAGCACCCCTGACGGGTATCAGCCCCAGCATTTT. Using reference TRBV7-8 and TRBJ1-5 for the parts outside the CDR3, the full variable domain is GAGVSQSPRYKVAKRGQDVALRCDPISGHVSLFWYQQALGQGPEFLTYFQNEAQLDKSGLPSDRFFAERPEGSVSTLKIQRTQQEDSAVYLCASTPDGYQPQHFGDGTRLSIL.